This TCR beta chain emerged from a study of T cells in Graves' hyperthyroidism and ophthalmopathy. Study summary: Sampling of peripheral blood happened at initial diagnosis, prior to any treatment.

To note about this clonotype: The antigen remains unidentified.

For ophthalmopathy patients, the Clinical Activity Score was at least 3 and the NOSPECS grade at least 4; duration was under 3 months. Study-wide findings and caveats: Stable hyperthyroidism and ophthalmopathy were separated using 13 V-J signatures. Before onset, ophthalmopathy was predicted by the model a median roughly 6.8 months earlier.

The V segment lost 6 bases and the J segment 3 bases; nucleotides outside the gene matches: 5. This CDR3 region has 14 residues. CDR1 is DFQATT and CDR2 is SNEGSKA in the germline V gene (reference sequence). Amplified TCR beta CDR3 regions came from RNA transcripts. HTBI primers were the set used in a first-round RT-PCR of the TCR CDR3. TCRdb fed the multiplex PCR reads into MiXCR, producing one record per CDR3 protein. The sample consists of some 570,000 distinct CDR3 sequences, 17% of them appearing once. This chain links TRBV20-1 with TRBJ2-1; 10 nucleotides match TRBD2. What was sequenced was blood. This receptor was identified in a young woman with Graves' ophthalmopathy. This CDR3 is CSAATSGIYNEQFF. The CDR3 bases are TGCAGTGCAGCTACTAGCGGGATCTACAATGAGCAGTTCTTC.